A selection of T cell receptor beta chains follows, all from one sample in a study of CD8 T cells in Susac syndrome. TCRdb re-derived calls from the immunoSEQ multiplex PCR reads in MiXCR, one entry per CDR3 protein. This sample has 150,000 to 200,000 distinct CDR3 sequences, with approximately 95% found just once. The specimen sequenced was CD4+ T cells from PBMCs. The receptors were sampled from a human donor with multiple sclerosis. The CDR3 runs from the conserved cysteine through the conserved F or W. Each record gives: CDR3 DNA, CDR3 protein, V gene, clone size, D gene, J gene. A D gene is named only where the DNA matches it firmly. The size field is filled for only some rows; it gives once, few, many or a size class.

TGCAGCTTTACGGGTCAATACAATGAGCAGTTCTTC CSFTGQYNEQFF TRBV29-1 - - TRBJ2-1
TGTGCCACCAGTGATCCCGGCAGTAACTATGGCTACACCTTC CATSDPGSNYGYTF TRBV24-1 - - TRBJ1-2
TGTGCCAGCAGCTCCGGGACAGGGGGGTACTTC CASSSGTGGYF TRBV12-3/TRBV12-4 - TRBD1 TRBJ2-7
TGTGCCAGCAGCTCAAACGGAGGGAGGGAGACCCAGTACTTC CASSSNGGRETQYF TRBV7-2 - - TRBJ2-5
TGCAGCGTTGAAGATGAACTAGCGGGGGAGACCCAGTACTTC CSVEDELAGETQYF TRBV29-1 - TRBD2 TRBJ2-5
TGTGCCATCAGTGGATCGGGAGGGCCGCGGGAGCAGTTCTTC CAISGSGGPREQFF TRBV10-3 - TRBD2 TRBJ2-1
TGCGCCAGCAGCTTGGGGATCAACTCTGGAAACACCATATATTTT CASSLGINSGNTIYF TRBV5-1 - - TRBJ1-3
TGTGCCAGTTATAGCGGGATTGAGCAGTTCTTC CASYSGIEQFF TRBV19 - TRBD2 TRBJ2-1
TGTGCCAGCAACGGGGCTCTTCGGCTCGATGGCTACACCTTC CASNGALRLDGYTF TRBV5-5 - - TRBJ1-2
TGTGCCAGCAGAGCGGCCGGGGAGCTGTTTTTT CASRAAGELFF TRBV5-6 - - TRBJ2-2
TGTGCCAGCAGTGACTCCCACGCGGGCCCGCCGGACCCCGTCACGCAGACCCAGTACTTC CASSDSHAGPPDPVTQTQYF TRBV6-4 - - TRBJ2-5
TGTGCCACCAGCAGAGACCCGACAGGGTTTGCCCAGCCCCAGCATTTT CATSRDPTGFAQPQHF TRBV15 - TRBD1 TRBJ1-5
TGTGCCAGCAGCCCCGCGGGCAATCAGCCCCAGCATTTT CASSPAGNQPQHF TRBV3-1 - - TRBJ1-5
TGTGCCAGCAGTTCGGACAGAATTGCTTTCTTT CASSSDRIAFF TRBV12-3/TRBV12-4 once - TRBJ1-1
TGTGCCAGCAGCGTGGAGGGAATCGGCGGCTACACCTTC CASSVEGIGGYTF TRBV6-4 - - TRBJ1-2
TGTGCCAGCAGTTGGGACAGGTACAATGAGCAGTTCTTC CASSWDRYNEQFF TRBV14 - TRBD1 TRBJ2-1
TGTGCCTTGCCCCCCCCCACAGGGACCACCGGGGAGCTGTTTTTT CALPPPTGTTGELFF TRBV30 - - TRBJ2-2
TGTGCCAGCAGCTTAGGCGATTTTTCCTACAATGAGCAGTTCTTC CASSLGDFSYNEQFF TRBV7-2 - - TRBJ2-1
TGTGCCAGCAGATACCGGGACAGAAGCTACGAGCAGTACTTC CASRYRDRSYEQYF TRBV21-1 - - TRBJ2-7
TGTGCCAGCTCACTCATTCGACAGGGGGCGCCGCCTAATGAAAAACTGTTTTTT CASSLIRQGAPPNEKLFF TRBV18 once TRBD1 TRBJ1-4
TGTGCCAGCAGCCAAGGGACTAGCGGGAGTTTTGAGCAGTTCTTC CASSQGTSGSFEQFF TRBV3-1 once TRBD2 TRBJ2-1
TGTGCCAGTAGTCCCCGGGTCGTAGGCACTGAAGCTTTCTTT CASSPRVVGTEAFF TRBV19 - - TRBJ1-1
TGTGCCAGCAGCGTAGGACAAAACCTCCCCTACGAGCAGTACTTC CASSVGQNLPYEQYF TRBV9 - - TRBJ2-7
TGTGCCAGCAGCTTCAGATCTCCGGGAACAGATACGCAGTATTTT CASSFRSPGTDTQYF TRBV7-9 - - TRBJ2-3
TGTGCCAGCAGTGCCTACTGGCGGGATCAGCCCCAGCATTTT CASSAYWRDQPQHF TRBV6-1 - - TRBJ1-5
TGCAGCGTCGCGCTGGCGGGTCGCGGGGGGGATTCGGAGACCCAGTACTTC CSVALAGRGGDSETQYF TRBV29-1 - TRBD2 TRBJ2-5
TGTGCCAGCAGGAGGAGACAGGGTTATAGCAATCAGCCCCAGCATTTT CASRRRQGYSNQPQHF TRBV6-1 - TRBD1 TRBJ1-5
TGTGCCAGCAGCGACTGGCGGGAGGGGGGTGAGCAGTTCTTC CASSDWREGGEQFF TRBV3-1 - TRBD2 TRBJ2-1
TGTGCCAGCAGTCGTTTTGGGACTAGCGGGTCGTCGGGGACCCAGTACTTC CASSRFGTSGSSGTQYF TRBV6-1 - TRBD2 TRBJ2-5
TGTGCCAGCAGTGGACAGGGAAGGGCTCAGCCCCAGCATTTT CASSGQGRAQPQHF TRBV6-6 - TRBD1 TRBJ1-5
TGCAGTGCTGTCGGGGACGGCCTAGGGTACGAGCAGTACTTC CSAVGDGLGYEQYF TRBV20-1 - - TRBJ2-7
TGTGCCAGCAGTGTGGAGGGGGGCGCAGAGACCCAGTACTTC CASSVEGGAETQYF TRBV2 - - TRBJ2-5
TGTGCCAGCAGTTCTAACCTAGCGGGATACGAGCAGTACTTC CASSSNLAGYEQYF TRBV6-5 - TRBD2 TRBJ2-7
TGTGCCAGCAGCCGAGACAGGGGAACTAATGAAAAACTGTTTTTT CASSRDRGTNEKLFF TRBV7-9 - TRBD1 TRBJ1-4
TGTGCCAGCAGTTACGGGGAGAACACTGAAGCTTTCTTT CASSYGENTEAFF TRBV6-6 - - TRBJ1-1
TGTGCCACCAGTGATGGTTCCGGGACGGCATATGGCTACACCTTC CATSDGSGTAYGYTF TRBV24-1 - - TRBJ1-2
TGTGCCAGCTCAAGAGACAGTATTACCCTCTACGAGCAGTACTTC CASSRDSITLYEQYF TRBV18 once - TRBJ2-7
TGTGCCAGCAGCTGGGGGACCGGGCGGAACTATGGCTACACCTTC CASSWGTGRNYGYTF TRBV19 - - TRBJ1-2
TGTGCCAGTAGTATAAATCTGGCTTCACCCCTCCACTTT CASSINLASPLHF TRBV19 - - TRBJ1-6
TGTGCCAGCAGTGCTAGGTGGACCAACACTGAAGCTTTCTTT CASSARWTNTEAFF TRBV12-3/TRBV12-4 - - TRBJ1-1
TGTGCCTGGTCGGCAGGGTCTGGTGTCGTGGAGCAGTTCTTC CAWSAGSGVVEQFF TRBV30 - - TRBJ2-1